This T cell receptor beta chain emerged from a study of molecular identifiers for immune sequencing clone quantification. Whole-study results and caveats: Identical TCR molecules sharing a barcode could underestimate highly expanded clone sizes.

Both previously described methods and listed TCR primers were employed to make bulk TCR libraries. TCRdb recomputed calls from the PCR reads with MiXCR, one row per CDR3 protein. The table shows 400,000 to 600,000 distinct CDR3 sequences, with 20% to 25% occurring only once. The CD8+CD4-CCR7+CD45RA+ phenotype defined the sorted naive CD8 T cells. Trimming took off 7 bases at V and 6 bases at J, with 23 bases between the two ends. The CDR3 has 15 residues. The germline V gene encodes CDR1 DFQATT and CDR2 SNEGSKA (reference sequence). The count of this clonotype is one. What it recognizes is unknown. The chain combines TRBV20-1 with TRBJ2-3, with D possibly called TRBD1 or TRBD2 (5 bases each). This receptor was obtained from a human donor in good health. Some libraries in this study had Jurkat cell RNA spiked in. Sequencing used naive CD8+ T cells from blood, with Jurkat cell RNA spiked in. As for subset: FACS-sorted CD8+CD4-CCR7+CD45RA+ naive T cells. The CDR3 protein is CSVARSGSWGDTQYF. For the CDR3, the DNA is TGCAGTGTAGCCCGCTCGGGGAGTTGGGGGGATACGCAGTATTTT.